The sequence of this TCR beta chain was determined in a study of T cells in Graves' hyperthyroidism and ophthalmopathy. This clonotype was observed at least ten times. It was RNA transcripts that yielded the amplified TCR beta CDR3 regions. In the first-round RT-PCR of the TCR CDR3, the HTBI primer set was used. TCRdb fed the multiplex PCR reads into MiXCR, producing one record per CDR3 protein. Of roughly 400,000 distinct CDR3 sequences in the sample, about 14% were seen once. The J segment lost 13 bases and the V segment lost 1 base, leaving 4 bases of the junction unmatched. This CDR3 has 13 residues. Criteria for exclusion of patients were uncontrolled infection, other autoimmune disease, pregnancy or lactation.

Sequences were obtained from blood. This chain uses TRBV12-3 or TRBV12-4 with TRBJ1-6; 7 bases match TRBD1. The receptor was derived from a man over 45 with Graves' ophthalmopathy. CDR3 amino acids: CASSLEGASPLHF. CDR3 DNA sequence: TGTGCCAGCAGTTTAGAGGGGGCTTCGCCCCTCCACTTT.